This TCR beta chain was captured by sequencing in a study of cytomegalovirus exposure and HLA in healthy donors. Separation from the roughly 680-subject first cohort characterized the roughly 130-subject validation cohort, to which the donors belonged. As regards this clone: The antigen remains undetermined.

Clones were sequenced by immunoSEQ multiplex PCR, and TCRdb holds only the in-frame ones, with some missing. Here the sample spans 150,000 to 200,000 clones, roughly 90% being singletons. V gave up 0 bases and J gave up 11 bases, with 10 bases separating them. Per germline, CDR1 GTSNPN and CDR2 SVGIG (reference sequence). The CDR3 spans 11 residues. Study-wide results and caveats: Reportedly, diagnosis of cytomegalovirus status by the classifier showed high specificity and sensitivity. The study put about 180 TCR beta chains on its list as cytomegalovirus-associated.

The receptor was derived from a young woman in good health and CMV-seropositive. The chain is built from TRBV30 and TRBJ1-1; no clear D gene. Material for sequencing was PBMCs. The DNA of the CDR3 is TGTGCCTGGAGTGTCCCCCTTGTCGCTTTCTTT. This translates into CAWSVPLVAFF. The full variable domain, with the rest looked up from reference TRBV30 and TRBJ1-1, is SQTIHQWPATLVQPVGSPLSLECTVEGTSNPNLYWYRQAAGRGLQLLFYSVGIGQISSEVPQNLSASRPQDRQFILSSKKLLLSDSGFYLCAWSVPLVAFFGQGTRLTVV.